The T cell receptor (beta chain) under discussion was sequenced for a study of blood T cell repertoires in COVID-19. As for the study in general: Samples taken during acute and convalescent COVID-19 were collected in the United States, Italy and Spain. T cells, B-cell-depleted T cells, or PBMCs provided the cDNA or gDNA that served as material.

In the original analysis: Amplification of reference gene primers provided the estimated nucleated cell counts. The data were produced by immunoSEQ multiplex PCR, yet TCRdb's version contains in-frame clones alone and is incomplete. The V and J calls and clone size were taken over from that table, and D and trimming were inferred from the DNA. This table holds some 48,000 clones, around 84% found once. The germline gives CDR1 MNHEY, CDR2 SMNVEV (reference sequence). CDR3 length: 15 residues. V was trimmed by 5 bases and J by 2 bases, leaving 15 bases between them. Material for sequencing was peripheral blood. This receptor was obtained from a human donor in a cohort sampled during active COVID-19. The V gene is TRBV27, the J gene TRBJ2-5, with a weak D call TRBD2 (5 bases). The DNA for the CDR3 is TGTGCCAGCAGTATCGGATTAGAGGGACAAGAGACCCAGTACTTC. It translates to CASSIGLEGQETQYF.